This T cell receptor (beta chain) was sequenced in a study of radiation and T cells in renal cell carcinoma. Findings and limits, study-wide: No pretreatment tumor biopsies were available for baseline clonotypes.

TCRdb's copy holds only in-frame clones and misses some; the assay was immunoSEQ multiplex PCR. The sample carries approximately 110,000 clones, approximately 82% recorded once. Worth noting for this clone: Its target is not known.

Time point indicated: baseline pretreatment blood. The treatment is: 15 Gy SBRT to primary tumor, nephrectomy 4 weeks later. Blood was sampled at baseline, 2 weeks and 4 weeks after SBRT. Germline V gives CDR1 LNHDA, CDR2 SQIVND (reference sequence). CDR3 length equals 17 residues. The V end was cut by 5 bases, the J end by 0 bases, with 17 bases between. V usage is TRBV19 and J usage is TRBJ1-3, with a tentative D call TRBD1 (6 bases). The sequence came from a woman in her fifties or sixties with renal cell carcinoma. The specimen comprised blood, sampled from a patient whose treatment included radiotherapy and nephrectomy. The CDR3, as DNA: TGTGCCAGTAGTCCTCCGACAGGCTCGTACTCTGGAAACACCATATATTTT. The encoded protein is CASSPPTGSYSGNTIYF.